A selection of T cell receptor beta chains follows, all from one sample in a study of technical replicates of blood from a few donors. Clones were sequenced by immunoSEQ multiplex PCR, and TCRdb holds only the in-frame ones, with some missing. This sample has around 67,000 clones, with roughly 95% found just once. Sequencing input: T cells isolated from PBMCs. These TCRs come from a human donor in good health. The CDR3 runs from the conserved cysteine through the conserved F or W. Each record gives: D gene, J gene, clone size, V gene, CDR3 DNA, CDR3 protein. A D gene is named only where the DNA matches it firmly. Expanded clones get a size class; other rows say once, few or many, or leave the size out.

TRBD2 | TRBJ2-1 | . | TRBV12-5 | TGTGCTAGTGGTTTGGTCCAAATAGCGGGGGGCCCACCTAATGAGCAGTTCTTC | CASGLVQIAGGPPNEQFF
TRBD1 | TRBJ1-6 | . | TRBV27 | TGTGCCAGCAGTCCCCTAACAGGGGGTAATTCACCCCTCCACTTT | CASSPLTGGNSPLHF
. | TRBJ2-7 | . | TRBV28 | TGTGCCAGCAGTACCATAGGACGGGGAGAGCAGTACTTC | CASSTIGRGEQYF
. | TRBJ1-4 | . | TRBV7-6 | TGTGCCAGCAGCCCCCGGCGGACAGACGAAAAACTGTTTTTT | CASSPRRTDEKLFF
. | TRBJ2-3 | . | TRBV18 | TGTGCCAGCTCACCACTATCCACTAGCACAGATACGCAGTATTTT | CASSPLSTSTDTQYF
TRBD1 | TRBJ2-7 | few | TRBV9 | TGTGCCAGCAGCGTAGCTGCGGGTACAGGGGCCTACGAGCAGTACTTC | CASSVAAGTGAYEQYF
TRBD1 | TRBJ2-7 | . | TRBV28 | TGTGCCAGCAGAGGGACAGTGGACATCTACGAGCAGTACTTC | CASRGTVDIYEQYF
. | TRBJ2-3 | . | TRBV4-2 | TGTGCCAGCAGCCAAGAACGAGGAGATACGCAGTATTTT | CASSQERGDTQYF
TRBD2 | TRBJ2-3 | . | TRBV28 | TGTGCCAGGATTTGGACTAGCGGCGACACAGATACGCAGTATTTT | CARIWTSGDTDTQYF
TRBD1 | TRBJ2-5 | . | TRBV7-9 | TGTGCCAGCAGCTACGGACAGGGGCACGGGGAGACCCAGTACTTC | CASSYGQGHGETQYF
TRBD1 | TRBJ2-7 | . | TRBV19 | TGTGCCAGTAGTCCGTCCCGGGACAGGGCCGAGCAGTACTTC | CASSPSRDRAEQYF
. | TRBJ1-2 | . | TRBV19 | TGTGCCAGTAGTATAGGTACAGGGAGATATGGCTACACCTTC | CASSIGTGRYGYTF
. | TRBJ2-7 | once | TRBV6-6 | TGTGCCAGCAGTTACGGGGAGGACGGGCACGAGCAGTACTTC | CASSYGEDGHEQYF
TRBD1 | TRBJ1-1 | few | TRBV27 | TGTGCCAGCAGTTTAACCGGGACAGGGAGGAACACTGAAGCTTTCTTT | CASSLTGTGRNTEAFF
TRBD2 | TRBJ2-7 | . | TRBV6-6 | TGTGCCAGCAGTTACTCGCTAGCGGGGGGCTACGAGCAGTACTTC | CASSYSLAGGYEQYF
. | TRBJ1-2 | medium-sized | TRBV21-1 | TGTGCCAGCAGCCCCAGGTGGTGGCGGCAGGGGAGGGACTATGGCTACACCTTC | CASSPRWWRQGRDYGYTF
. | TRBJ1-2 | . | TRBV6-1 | TGTGCCAGCAGTGAATATTTTTCAGACTACACCTTC | CASSEYFSDYTF